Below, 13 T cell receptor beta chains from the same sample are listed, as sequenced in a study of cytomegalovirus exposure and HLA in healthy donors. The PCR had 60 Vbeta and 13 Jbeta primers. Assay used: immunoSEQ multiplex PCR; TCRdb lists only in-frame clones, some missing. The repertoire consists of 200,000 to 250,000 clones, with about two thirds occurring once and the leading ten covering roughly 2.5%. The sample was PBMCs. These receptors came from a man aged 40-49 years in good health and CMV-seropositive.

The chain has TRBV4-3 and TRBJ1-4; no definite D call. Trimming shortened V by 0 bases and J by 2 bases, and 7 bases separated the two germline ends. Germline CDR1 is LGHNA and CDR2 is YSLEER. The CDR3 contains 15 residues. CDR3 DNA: TGCGCCAGCAGCCAAGATTGGGCTACTAATGAAAAACTGTTTTTT. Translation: CASSQDWATNEKLFF.

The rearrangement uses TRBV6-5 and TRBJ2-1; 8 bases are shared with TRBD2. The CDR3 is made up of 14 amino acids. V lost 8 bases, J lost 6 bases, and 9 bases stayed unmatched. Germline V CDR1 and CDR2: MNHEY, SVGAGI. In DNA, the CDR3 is TGTGCCAGCTCAGAGGGACTAGTGGGCAATGAGCAGTTCTTC. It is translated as CASSEGLVGNEQFF.

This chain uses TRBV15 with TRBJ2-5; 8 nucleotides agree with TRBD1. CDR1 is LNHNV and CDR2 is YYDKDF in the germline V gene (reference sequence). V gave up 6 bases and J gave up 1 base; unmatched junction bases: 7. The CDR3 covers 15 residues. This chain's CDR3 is CATSGDRGFQETQYF. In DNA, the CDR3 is TGTGCCACCAGTGGAGACAGGGGCTTCCAAGAGACCCAGTACTTC.

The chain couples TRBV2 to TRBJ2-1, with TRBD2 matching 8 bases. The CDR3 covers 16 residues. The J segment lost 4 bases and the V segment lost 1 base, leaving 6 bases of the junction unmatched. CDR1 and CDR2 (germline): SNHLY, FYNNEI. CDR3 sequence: CASSEESGGPYNEQFF. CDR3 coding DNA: TGTGCCAGCAGTGAAGAATCGGGGGGGCCATACAATGAGCAGTTCTTC.

CDR3: CASSPGGLSSYEQYF. The CDR3 nucleotides are TGTGCCAGCAGCCCAGGGGGTTTAAGCTCCTACGAGCAGTACTTC. The J gene is TRBJ2-7, the V gene TRBV5-4, with 7 nucleotides matching TRBD1. Germline CDR1 and CDR2: SGHNT and YYREEE (reference sequence). The CDR3 is 15 amino acids. V lost 4 bases and J lost 0; bases outside the gene matches: 7.

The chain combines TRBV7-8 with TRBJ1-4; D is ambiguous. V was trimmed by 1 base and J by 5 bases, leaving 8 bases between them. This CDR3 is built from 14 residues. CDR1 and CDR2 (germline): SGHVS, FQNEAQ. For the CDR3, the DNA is TGTGCCAGCAGCTTAGTCGGTTTAAATGAAAAACTGTTTTTT. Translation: CASSLVGLNEKLFF. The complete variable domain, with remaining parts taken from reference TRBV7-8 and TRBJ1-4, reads GAGVSQSPRYKVAKRGQDVALRCDPISGHVSLFWYQQALGQGPEFLTYFQNEAQLDKSGLPSDRFFAERPEGSVSTLKIQRTQQEDSAVYLCASSLVGLNEKLFFGSGTQLSVL.

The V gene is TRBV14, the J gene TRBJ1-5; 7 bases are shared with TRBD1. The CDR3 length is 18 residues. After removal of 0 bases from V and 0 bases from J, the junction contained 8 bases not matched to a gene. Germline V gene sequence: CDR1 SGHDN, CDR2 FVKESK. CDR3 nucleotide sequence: TGTGCCAGCAGCCAAGACAGGGGGGTTAGATTTAGCAATCAGCCCCAGCATTTT. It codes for CASSQDRGVRFSNQPQHF.

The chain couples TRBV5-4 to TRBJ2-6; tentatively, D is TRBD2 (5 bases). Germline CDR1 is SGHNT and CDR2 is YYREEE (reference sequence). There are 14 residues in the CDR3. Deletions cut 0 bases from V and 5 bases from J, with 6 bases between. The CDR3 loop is CASSLAGRANVLTF. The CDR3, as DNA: TGTGCCAGCAGCTTGGCCGGGAGGGCCAACGTCCTGACTTTC.

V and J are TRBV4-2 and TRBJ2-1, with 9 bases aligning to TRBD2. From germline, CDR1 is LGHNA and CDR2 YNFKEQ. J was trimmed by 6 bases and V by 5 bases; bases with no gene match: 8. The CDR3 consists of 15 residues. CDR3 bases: TGTGCCAGCAGCGGGACTAGCTACTTAGGCAATGAGCAGTTCTTC. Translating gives CASSGTSYLGNEQFF.

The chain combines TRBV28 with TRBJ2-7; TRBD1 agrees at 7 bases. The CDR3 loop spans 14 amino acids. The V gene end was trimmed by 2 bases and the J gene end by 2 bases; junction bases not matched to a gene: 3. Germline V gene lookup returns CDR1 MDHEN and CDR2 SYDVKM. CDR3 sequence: CASSLEGATYEQYF. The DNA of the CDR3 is TGTGCCAGCAGTTTAGAGGGGGCCACCTACGAGCAGTACTTC.

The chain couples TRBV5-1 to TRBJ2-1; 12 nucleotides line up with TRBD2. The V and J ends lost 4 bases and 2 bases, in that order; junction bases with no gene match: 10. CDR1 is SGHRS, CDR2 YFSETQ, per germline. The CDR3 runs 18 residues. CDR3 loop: CASSPGGASGGAYNEQFF. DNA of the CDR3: TGCGCCAGCAGCCCGGGGGGGGCTAGCGGGGGGGCCTACAATGAGCAGTTCTTC.

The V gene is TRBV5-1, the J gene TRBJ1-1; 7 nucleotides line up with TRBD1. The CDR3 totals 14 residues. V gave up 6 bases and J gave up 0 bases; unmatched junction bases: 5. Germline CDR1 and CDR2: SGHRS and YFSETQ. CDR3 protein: CASTETGMNTEAFF. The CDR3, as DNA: TGCGCCAGCACCGAGACAGGGATGAACACTGAAGCTTTCTTT.

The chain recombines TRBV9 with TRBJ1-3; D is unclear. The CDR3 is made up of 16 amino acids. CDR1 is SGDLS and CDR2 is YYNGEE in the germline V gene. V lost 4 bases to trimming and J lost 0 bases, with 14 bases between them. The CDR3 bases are TGTGCCAGCAGCCCAACTCCCCTATTCTCTGGAAACACCATATATTTT. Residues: CASSPTPLFSGNTIYF.